The text below deals with one T cell receptor beta chain. Its matching antigen is unknown. This entry comes from a study of T-cell memory formation after mild COVID-19. Study in general: TCR clusters were largely donor specific.

Points from the study as a whole: CD4+ contracting clones were found mainly in CM and EM, and CD8+ ones in EMRA.

TCRdb fed the 5' RACE reads into MiXCR, producing one record per CDR3 protein. This table holds approximately 300,000 distinct CDR3 sequences, approximately 15% found once. The origin of this receptor is a man aged 18 to 30 who had mild COVID-19 (a few samples of this study predate the infection). Cell type and time point are not known. Material for sequencing was PBMCs or a T cell subset sorted from them (not recorded which).

CDR3 nucleotides: TGCGCCAGCCGCAGGGCGTACGAGCAGTACTTC. Protein: CASRRAYEQYF. The V call is TRBV5-1, the J call TRBJ2-7, with D possibly TRBD1 on 5 matching bases. The CDR3 is 11 amino acids. Germline V CDR1 and CDR2: SGHRS, YFSETQ. V lost 7 bases, J lost 4 bases, and 9 bases lay in between. Drawing the rest from reference TRBV5-1 and TRBJ2-7, the complete variable domain is KAGVTQTPRYLIKTRGQQVTLSCSPISGHRSVSWYQQTPGQGLQFLFEYFSETQRNKGNFPGRFSGRQFSNSRSEMNVSTLELGDSALYLCASRRAYEQYFGPGTRLTVT.